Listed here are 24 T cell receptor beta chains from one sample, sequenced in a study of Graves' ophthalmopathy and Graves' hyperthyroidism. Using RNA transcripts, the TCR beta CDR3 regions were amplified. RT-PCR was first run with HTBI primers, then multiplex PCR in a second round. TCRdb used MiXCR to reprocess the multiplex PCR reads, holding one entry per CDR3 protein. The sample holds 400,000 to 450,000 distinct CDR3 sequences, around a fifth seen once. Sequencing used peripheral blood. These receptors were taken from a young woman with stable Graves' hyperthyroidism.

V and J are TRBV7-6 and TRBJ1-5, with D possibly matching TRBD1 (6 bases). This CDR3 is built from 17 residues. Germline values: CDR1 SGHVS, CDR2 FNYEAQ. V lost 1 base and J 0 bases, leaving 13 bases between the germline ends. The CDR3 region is CASSLGRGRYSNQPQHF. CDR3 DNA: TGTGCCAGCAGCTTAGGTAGGGGGAGGTATAGCAATCAGCCCCAGCATTTT.

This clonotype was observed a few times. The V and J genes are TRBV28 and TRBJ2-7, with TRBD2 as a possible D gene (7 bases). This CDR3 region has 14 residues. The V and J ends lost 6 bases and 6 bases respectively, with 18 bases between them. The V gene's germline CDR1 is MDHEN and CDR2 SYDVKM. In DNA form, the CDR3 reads TGTGCCAGCAGCCCCGGGGGGCGGGGAAGCGAGCAGTACTTC. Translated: CASSPGGRGSEQYF. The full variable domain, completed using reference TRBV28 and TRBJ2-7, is DVKVTQSSRYLVKRTGEKVFLECVQDMDHENMFWYRQDPGLGLRLIYFSYDVKMKEKGDIPEGYSVSREKKERFSLILESASTNQTSMYLCASSPGGRGSEQYFGPGTRLTVT.

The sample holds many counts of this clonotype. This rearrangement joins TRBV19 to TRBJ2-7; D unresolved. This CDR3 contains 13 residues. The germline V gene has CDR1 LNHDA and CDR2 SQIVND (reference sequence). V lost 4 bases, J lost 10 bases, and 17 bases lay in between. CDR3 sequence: CASSTLRKERQYF. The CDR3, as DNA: TGTGCCAGTAGTACCCTAAGGAAGGAGAGACAGTACTTC.

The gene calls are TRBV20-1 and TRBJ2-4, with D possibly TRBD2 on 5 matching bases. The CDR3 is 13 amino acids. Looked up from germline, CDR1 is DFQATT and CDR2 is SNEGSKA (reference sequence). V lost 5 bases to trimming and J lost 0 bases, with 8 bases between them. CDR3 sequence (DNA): TGCAGTGCTCTTGGACTAGCCAAAAACATTCAGTACTTC. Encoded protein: CSALGLAKNIQYF.

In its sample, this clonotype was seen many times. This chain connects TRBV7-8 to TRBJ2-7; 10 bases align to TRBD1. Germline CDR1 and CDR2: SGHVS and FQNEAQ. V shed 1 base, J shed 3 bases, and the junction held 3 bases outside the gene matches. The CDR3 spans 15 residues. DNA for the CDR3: TGTGCCAGCAGCTTAGTCCGGGACAGGGGCTACGAGCAGTACTTC. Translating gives CASSLVRDRGYEQYF.

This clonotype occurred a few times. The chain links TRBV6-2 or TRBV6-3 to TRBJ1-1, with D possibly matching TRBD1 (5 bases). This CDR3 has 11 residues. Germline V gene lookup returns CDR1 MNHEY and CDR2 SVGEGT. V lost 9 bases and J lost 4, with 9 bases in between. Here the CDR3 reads CASEGPTEAFF. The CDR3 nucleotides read TGTGCCAGTGAGGGGCCCACTGAAGCTTTCTTT.

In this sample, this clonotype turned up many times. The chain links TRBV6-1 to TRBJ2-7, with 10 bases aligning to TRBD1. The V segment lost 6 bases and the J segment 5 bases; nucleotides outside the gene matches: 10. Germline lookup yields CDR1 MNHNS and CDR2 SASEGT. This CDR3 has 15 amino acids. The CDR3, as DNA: TGTGCCAGCAGCATAACAGGGACAGGGGTCGACGAGCAGTACTTC. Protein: CASSITGTGVDEQYF.

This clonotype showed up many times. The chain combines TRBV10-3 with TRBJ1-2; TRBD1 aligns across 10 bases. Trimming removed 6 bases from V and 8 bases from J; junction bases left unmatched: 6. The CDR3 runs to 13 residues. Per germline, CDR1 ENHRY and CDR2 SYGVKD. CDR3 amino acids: CAISPGTGEGYTF. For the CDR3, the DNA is TGTGCCATCAGCCCCGGGACAGGGGAAGGCTACACCTTC.

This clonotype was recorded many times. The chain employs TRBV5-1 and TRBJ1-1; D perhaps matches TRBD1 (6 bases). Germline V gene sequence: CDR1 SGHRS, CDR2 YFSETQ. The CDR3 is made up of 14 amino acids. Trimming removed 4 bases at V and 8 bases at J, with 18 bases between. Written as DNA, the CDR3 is TGCGCCAGCAGCGGCCCCCCAACAGGGCCCGAAGCTTTCTTT. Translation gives CASSGPPTGPEAFF.

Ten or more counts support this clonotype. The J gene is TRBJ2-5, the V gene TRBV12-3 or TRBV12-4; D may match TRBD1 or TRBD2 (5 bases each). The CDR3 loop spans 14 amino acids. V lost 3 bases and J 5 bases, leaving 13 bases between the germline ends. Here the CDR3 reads CASSFSGSMETQYF. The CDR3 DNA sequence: TGTGCCAGCAGTTTTTCAGGGAGCATGGAGACCCAGTACTTC.

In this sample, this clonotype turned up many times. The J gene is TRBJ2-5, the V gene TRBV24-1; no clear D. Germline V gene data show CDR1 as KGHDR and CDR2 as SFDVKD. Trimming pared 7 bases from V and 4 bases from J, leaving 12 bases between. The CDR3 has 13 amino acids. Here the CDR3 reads CATSPSVGETQYF. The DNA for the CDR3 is TGTGCCACCAGCCCCTCGGTGGGAGAGACCCAGTACTTC.

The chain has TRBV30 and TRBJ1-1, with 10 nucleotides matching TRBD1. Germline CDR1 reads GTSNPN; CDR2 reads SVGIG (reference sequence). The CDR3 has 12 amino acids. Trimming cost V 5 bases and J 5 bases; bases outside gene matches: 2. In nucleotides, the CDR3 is TGTGCCTGGGGACAGGGGGATACTGAAGCTTTCTTT. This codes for CAWGQGDTEAFF.

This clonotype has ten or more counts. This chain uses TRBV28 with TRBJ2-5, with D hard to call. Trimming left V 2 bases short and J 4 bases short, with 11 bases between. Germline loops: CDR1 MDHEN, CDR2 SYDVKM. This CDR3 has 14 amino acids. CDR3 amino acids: CASSLTQPGETQYF. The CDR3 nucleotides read TGTGCCAGCAGTTTAACCCAACCTGGAGAGACCCAGTACTTC.

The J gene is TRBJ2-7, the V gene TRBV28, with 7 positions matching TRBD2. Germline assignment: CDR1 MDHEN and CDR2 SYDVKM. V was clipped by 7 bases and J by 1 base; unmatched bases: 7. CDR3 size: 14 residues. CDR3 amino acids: CASTTSAPSYEQYF. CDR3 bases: TGTGCCAGCACAACTAGCGCCCCGTCCTACGAGCAGTACTTC.

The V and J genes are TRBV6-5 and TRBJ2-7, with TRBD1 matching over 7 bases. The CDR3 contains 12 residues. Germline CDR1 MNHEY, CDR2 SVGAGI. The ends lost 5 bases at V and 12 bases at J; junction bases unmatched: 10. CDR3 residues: CASSQSDRNLYF. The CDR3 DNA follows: TGTGCCAGCAGTCAGTCGGACAGGAATCTGTACTTC.

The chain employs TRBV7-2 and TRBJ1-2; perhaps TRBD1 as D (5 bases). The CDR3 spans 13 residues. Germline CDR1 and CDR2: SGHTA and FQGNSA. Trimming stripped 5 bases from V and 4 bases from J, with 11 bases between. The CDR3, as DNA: TGTGCCAGCAGCGGCGGGACGGTCTATGGCTACACCTTC. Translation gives CASSGGTVYGYTF.

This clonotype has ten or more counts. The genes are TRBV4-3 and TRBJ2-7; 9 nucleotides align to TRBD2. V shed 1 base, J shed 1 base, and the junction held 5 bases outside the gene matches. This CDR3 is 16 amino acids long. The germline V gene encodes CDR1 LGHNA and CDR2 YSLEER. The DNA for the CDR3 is TGCGCCAGCAGCCAAGGCCCTAGCGGGATTTCCTACGAGCAGTACTTC. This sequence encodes CASSQGPSGISYEQYF.

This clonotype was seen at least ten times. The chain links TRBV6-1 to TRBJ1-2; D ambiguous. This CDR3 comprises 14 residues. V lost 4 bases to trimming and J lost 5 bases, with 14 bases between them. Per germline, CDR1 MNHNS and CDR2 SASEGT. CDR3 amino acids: CASSAPETAYGYTF. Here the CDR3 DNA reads TGTGCCAGCAGTGCCCCCGAGACGGCGTATGGCTACACCTTC.

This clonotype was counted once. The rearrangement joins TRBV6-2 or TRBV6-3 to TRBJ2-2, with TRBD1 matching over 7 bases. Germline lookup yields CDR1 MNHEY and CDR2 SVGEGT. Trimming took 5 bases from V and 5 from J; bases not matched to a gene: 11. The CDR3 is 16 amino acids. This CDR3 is CASSDPHRGGTGELFF. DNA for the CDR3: TGTGCCAGCAGTGATCCTCACAGGGGTGGGACCGGGGAGCTGTTTTTT.

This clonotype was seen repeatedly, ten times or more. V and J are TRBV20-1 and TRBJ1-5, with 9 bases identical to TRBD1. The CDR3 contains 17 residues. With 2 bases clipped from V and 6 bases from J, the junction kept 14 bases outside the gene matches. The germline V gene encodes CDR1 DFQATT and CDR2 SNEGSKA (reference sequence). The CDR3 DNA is TGCAGTGCTAGACCCCTACAGGGGGCGCTTGGTGGTCAGCCCCAGCATTTT. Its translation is CSARPLQGALGGQPQHF.

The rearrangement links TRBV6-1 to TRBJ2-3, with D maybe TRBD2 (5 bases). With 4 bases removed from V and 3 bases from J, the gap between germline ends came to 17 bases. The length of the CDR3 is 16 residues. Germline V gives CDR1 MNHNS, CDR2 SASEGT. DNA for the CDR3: TGTGCCAGCAGTGTCATACCCTTGACTACAACAGATACGCAGTATTTT. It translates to CASSVIPLTTTDTQYF.

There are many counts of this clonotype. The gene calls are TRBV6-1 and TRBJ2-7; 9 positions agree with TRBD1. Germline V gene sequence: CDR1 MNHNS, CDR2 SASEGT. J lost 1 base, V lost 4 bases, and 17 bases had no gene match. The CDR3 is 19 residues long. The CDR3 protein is CASSGPGQGTVLFSYEQYF. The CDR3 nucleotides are TGTGCCAGCAGTGGACCGGGACAGGGCACAGTCCTATTTTCCTACGAGCAGTACTTC.

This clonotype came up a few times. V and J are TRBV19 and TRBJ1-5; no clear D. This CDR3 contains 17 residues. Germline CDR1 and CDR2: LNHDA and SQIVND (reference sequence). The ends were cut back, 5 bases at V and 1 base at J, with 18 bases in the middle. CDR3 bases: TGTGCCAGTAGTGTCATAGGGCTAGGTGACAGCAATCAGCCCCAGCATTTT. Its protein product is CASSVIGLGDSNQPQHF.

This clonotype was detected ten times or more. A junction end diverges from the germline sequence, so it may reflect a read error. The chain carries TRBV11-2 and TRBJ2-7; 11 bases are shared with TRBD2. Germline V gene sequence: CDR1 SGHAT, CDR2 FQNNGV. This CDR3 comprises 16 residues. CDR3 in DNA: TGTGCCAGCAGCTCAACTAGCGGGAGAGGGGCCTACGGGCAGTACTTC. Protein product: CASSSTSGRGAYGQYF.